This entry lists 20 T cell receptor beta chains sequenced from one sample in a study of shared clonotypes between healthy human individuals. Profiled with immunoSEQ multiplex PCR; TCRdb holds only in-frame clones, not every one. The table has fewer than 150,000 clones, around two thirds seen once. Sequencing used memory CD8+ T cells sorted from blood. Subset here: CD45RO+ cells pooled with CCR7-negative TemRA cells. These TCRs come from a woman aged 25 to 39 in good health.

The V gene is TRBV11-3, the J gene TRBJ2-3; D is perhaps TRBD2 (5 bases). The germline V gene encodes CDR1 SGHNT and CDR2 YENEEA. CDR3 length: 15 amino acids. The germline V and J ends were trimmed by 5 bases and 0 bases, with 12 bases remaining between them. In DNA, the CDR3 is TGTGCCAGCAGCGAGGGCGGAGCTAGCACAGATACGCAGTATTTT. It translates to CASSEGGASTDTQYF.

This clone was seen ten or more times. The genes are TRBV28 and TRBJ2-1; 14 bases map to TRBD2. The V gene end was trimmed by 5 bases and the J gene end by 7 bases; junction bases not matched to a gene: 4. The CDR3 consists of 15 residues. Germline V gene data show CDR1 as MDHEN and CDR2 as SYDVKM. Written as DNA, the CDR3 is TGTGCCAGCAGTCTGGGACTAGCGGGAGAGAATGAGCAGTTCTTC. This codes for CASSLGLAGENEQFF.

J is TRBJ2-1 and V is TRBV25-1, with 7 positions matching TRBD1. Germline loops: CDR1 MGHDK, CDR2 SYGVNS. Trimming removed 7 bases from V and 5 bases from J; junction bases left unmatched: 11. The length of the CDR3 is 15 residues. The CDR3 region is CASKGDSRPDNEQFF. In nucleotides, the CDR3 is TGTGCCAGCAAAGGGGACAGCCGCCCGGACAATGAGCAGTTCTTC.

This clone was detected a few times. The chain couples TRBV14 to TRBJ2-1; 9 bases are shared with TRBD1. The germline CDR1 and CDR2 sequences are SGHDN and FVKESK. V was pared by 3 bases and J by 7 bases, with 13 bases of the junction left unmatched. The CDR3 has 17 amino acids. Here the CDR3 DNA reads TGTGCCAGCAGCCAGATCACAGGGGGCCCATGGTCAAATGAGCAGTTCTTC. Translation gives CASSQITGGPWSNEQFF.

The genes are TRBV27 and TRBJ1-2, with a tentative D call TRBD1 (5 bases). Per the germline V gene, CDR1 is MNHEY and CDR2 is SMNVEV (reference sequence). V gave up 10 bases and J gave up 6 bases, with 18 bases separating them. This CDR3 spans 13 amino acids. DNA of the CDR3: TGTGCCACCACCTCCGGGACTTCACATGGCTACACCTTC. This encodes CATTSGTSHGYTF.

The genes are TRBV2 and TRBJ2-3; 7 bases map to TRBD2. This CDR3 spans 15 amino acids. Germline V gene sequence: CDR1 SNHLY, CDR2 FYNNEI. V lost 4 bases, J lost 2 bases, and 6 bases stayed unmatched. The CDR3 sequence is CASSGTGLPTDTQYF. The CDR3 nucleotides are TGTGCCAGCAGTGGGACGGGACTACCCACAGATACGCAGTATTTT.

This rearrangement joins TRBV4-1 to TRBJ2-1, with D perhaps being TRBD1 or TRBD2 (5 bases each). V shed 1 base and J shed 14 bases, with 12 bases lying between them. Germline V gene lookup returns CDR1 MGHRA and CDR2 YSYEKL. The CDR3 consists of 12 residues. The chain's CDR3 is CASSQVGTLKFF. CDR3 coding DNA: TGCGCCAGCAGCCAAGTAGGGACCCTCAAGTTCTTC.

This rearrangement joins TRBV29-1 to TRBJ2-2, with TRBD2 matching over 7 bases. Unmatched junction bases numbered 7, after V lost 1 base and J lost 2 bases. The CDR3 spans 16 residues. CDR1 is SQVTM and CDR2 is ANQGSEA in the germline V gene. DNA for the CDR3: TGCAGCGTTGAAGTCGGGCTAGCGGAAAACACCGGGGAGCTGTTTTTT. Protein product: CSVEVGLAENTGELFF.

V is TRBV19 and J is TRBJ2-5; possible D gene TRBD1, 6 bases. The CDR3 spans 14 residues. The germline CDR1 and CDR2 sequences are LNHDA and SQIVND (reference sequence). The V end lost 3 bases, the J end lost 2 bases, and 10 bases lay between the germline ends. CDR3 residues: CASSMGHLQETQYF. The CDR3 DNA reads TGTGCCAGTAGTATGGGACACCTTCAAGAGACCCAGTACTTC.

The V and J genes are TRBV29-1 and TRBJ1-2; no clear D gene. The CDR3 runs 12 residues. CDR1 is SQVTM, CDR2 ANQGSEA, per germline. With 6 bases removed from V and 8 bases from J, the gap between germline ends came to 16 bases. The CDR3 reads CSVYTPRLGYTF. CDR3 coding DNA: TGCAGCGTGTACACTCCACGGCTGGGCTACACCTTC.

This clone was seen only a few times. The V and J genes are TRBV18 and TRBJ2-1; 8 bases align to TRBD1. J gave up 4 bases and V 3 bases, and 8 bases lay outside the gene matches. The CDR3 covers 16 residues. Germline CDR1 is KGHSH and CDR2 is LQKENI. This chain's CDR3 is CASSPGTGTGYNEQFF. The CDR3 nucleotides are TGTGCCAGCTCACCGGGAACCGGGACAGGATACAATGAGCAGTTCTTC.

This clone turned up a few times. The chain has TRBV29-1 and TRBJ1-1; D call uncertain. The CDR3 runs 11 residues. Per germline, CDR1 SQVTM and CDR2 ANQGSEA. V was trimmed by 7 bases and J by 2 bases, leaving 8 bases between them. CDR3: CSGGINTEAFF. The CDR3 DNA reads as TGCAGCGGGGGAATTAACACTGAAGCTTTCTTT.

The chain uses TRBV7-9 and TRBJ2-5; TRBD2 matches 9 bases. This CDR3 contains 16 residues. Germline CDR1 is SEHNR and CDR2 is FQNEAQ (reference sequence). Germline trimming cut 1 base from V and 11 bases from J; bases unmatched to any gene: 14. In DNA form, the CDR3 reads TGTGCCAGCAGCTTAGTCGCTAGCGGGAAGGTGAAGGAGCAGTACTTC. It codes for CASSLVASGKVKEQYF.

This clone has just one count. The V call is TRBV19, the J call TRBJ2-1, with 7 bases lining up with TRBD1. J lost 5 bases, V lost 2 bases, and 12 bases had no gene match. The CDR3 has 17 amino acids. Germline V CDR1 and CDR2: LNHDA, SQIVND (reference sequence). The CDR3 spells CASSIKGAVIRNNEQFF. In DNA, the CDR3 is TGTGCCAGTAGTATAAAGGGGGCGGTAATCCGAAACAATGAGCAGTTCTTC.

CDR3 in DNA: TGTGCCAGCAGGGCAAACCCTGAGAATTCACCCCTCCACTTT. It codes for CASRANPENSPLHF. V usage is TRBV2 and J usage is TRBJ1-6, with D hard to call. V was clipped by 6 bases and J by 7 bases, with 13 bases between them. CDR1 SNHLY and CDR2 FYNNEI come from the germline V gene. The CDR3 spans 14 residues.

The genes are TRBV29-1 and TRBJ2-7, with a tentative D call TRBD2 (5 bases). Looked up from germline, CDR1 is SQVTM and CDR2 is ANQGSEA. The V end lost 3 bases, the J end lost 6 bases, and 15 bases lay between the germline ends. CDR3 length: 13 residues. CDR3 in amino acids: CSVELEAGSEQYF. In DNA, the CDR3 is TGCAGCGTTGAGCTGGAGGCGGGTTCCGAGCAGTACTTC.

This rearrangement joins TRBV6-1 to TRBJ2-2, with 8 positions matching TRBD1. CDR1 and CDR2 from the germline V gene are MNHNS and SASEGT. This CDR3 has 16 residues. The V segment lost 3 bases and the J segment 0 bases; nucleotides outside the gene matches: 3. The CDR3 spells CASSDWTGPNTGELFF. Here the CDR3 DNA reads TGTGCCAGCAGTGATTGGACAGGGCCGAACACCGGGGAGCTGTTTTTT.

This chain uses TRBV11-2 with TRBJ2-7; D is unclear. Trimming left V 6 bases short and J 9 bases short, with 27 bases between. Germline V gene sequence: CDR1 SGHAT, CDR2 FQNNGV. The CDR3 is 16 residues long. The CDR3 reads CASSIAPLFPIWRQYF. For the CDR3, the DNA is TGTGCCAGCAGTATCGCTCCCCTGTTCCCAATCTGGCGGCAGTACTTC.

The rearrangement links TRBV28 to TRBJ2-5; D is ambiguous. From germline, CDR1 is MDHEN and CDR2 SYDVKM. The CDR3 covers 14 residues. V was clipped by 6 bases and J by 11 bases, with 22 bases between them. In nucleotides, the CDR3 is TGTGCCAGCAGAAAGCGACTGGGTTGGGAAGAGCAGTACTTC. Residues: CASRKRLGWEEQYF.

This rearrangement joins TRBV28 to TRBJ2-6; D uncertain. CDR3 length equals 14 residues. From germline, CDR1 is MDHEN and CDR2 SYDVKM. Trimming shortened V by 5 bases and J by 0 bases, and 5 bases separated the two germline ends. CDR3: CASSPNSGANVLTF. CDR3 coding DNA: TGTGCCAGCAGTCCGAACTCTGGGGCCAACGTCCTGACTTTC.